The TCR beta chain under discussion was sequenced for a study of beta chain features in type 1 diabetes. Study results and limitations: The VDJ junctions of type 1 diabetes patients carried fewer insertions and more deletions. Cells carrying high TCR expression could end up over-represented when cDNA is sequenced. Moderate yet significant TCRB CDR3 shortening was seen in Type 1 diabetes patients in all four CD4+ subsets.

This clone has only a few counts. As yet, its antigen is unknown. Reverse transcribing all isolated RNA meant expressed TCRB transcripts were sequenced. The assay was immunoSEQ multiplex PCR, and TCRdb's table has in-frame clones only and misses some. The data contain over 500,000 clones, about 16% of them seen just once; the ten biggest clones take up about 0.097%. The length of the CDR3 is 12 residues. V dropped 5 bases and J dropped 2 bases, with 6 bases sitting between them. Germline CDR1 is GTSNPN and CDR2 is SVGIG (reference sequence). The clonotype comes from a young man in good health. The chain links TRBV30 to TRBJ2-2; D is uncertain. Sequencing used naive CD4+ T cells from blood. This CDR3 reads CAWAFNTGELFF. The CDR3 DNA reads TGTGCCTGGGCCTTCAACACCGGGGAGCTGTTTTTT.